What follows is one T cell receptor (beta chain) and its context. Repertoires were generated with immunoSEQ multiplex PCR, while TCRdb's copy carries only in-frame clones and drops some. The table includes 110,000 or so clones, 89% detected once. Germline V gene data show CDR1 as KGHSH and CDR2 as LQKENI. This CDR3 spans 17 amino acids. The J segment lost 2 bases and the V segment lost 4 bases, leaving 10 bases of the junction unmatched. The data stem from a study of control samples from healthy donors and cancer patients. This clonotype was obtained from a man between 45 and 60 years old in good health. The chain employs TRBV18 and TRBJ1-2; 10 nucleotides match TRBD1. Sequenced: blood. CDR3 protein: CASSRGTGATDNYGYTF. CDR3 DNA sequence: TGTGCCAGCTCACGAGGGACAGGGGCTACTGACAACTATGGCTACACCTTC.